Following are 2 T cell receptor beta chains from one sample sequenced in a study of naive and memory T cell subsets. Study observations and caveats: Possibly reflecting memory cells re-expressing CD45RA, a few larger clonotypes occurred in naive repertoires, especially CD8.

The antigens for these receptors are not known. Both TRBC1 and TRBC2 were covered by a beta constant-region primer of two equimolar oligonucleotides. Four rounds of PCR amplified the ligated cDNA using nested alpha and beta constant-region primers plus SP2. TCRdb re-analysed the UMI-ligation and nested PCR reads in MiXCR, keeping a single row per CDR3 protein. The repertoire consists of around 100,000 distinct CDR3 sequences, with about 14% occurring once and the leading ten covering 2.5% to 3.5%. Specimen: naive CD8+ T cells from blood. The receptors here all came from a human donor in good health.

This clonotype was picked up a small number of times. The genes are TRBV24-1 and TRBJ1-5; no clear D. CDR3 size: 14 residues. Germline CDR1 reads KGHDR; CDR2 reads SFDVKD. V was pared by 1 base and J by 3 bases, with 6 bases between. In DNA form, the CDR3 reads TGTGCCACCAGTGATTTAAGTGTCAATCAGCCCCAGCATTTT. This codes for CATSDLSVNQPQHF.

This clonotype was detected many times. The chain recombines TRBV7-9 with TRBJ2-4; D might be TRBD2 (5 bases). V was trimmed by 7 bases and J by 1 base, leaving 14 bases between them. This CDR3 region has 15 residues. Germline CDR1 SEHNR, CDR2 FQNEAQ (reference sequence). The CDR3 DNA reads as TGTGCCAGCACCCCCCTACTAGAGGCCAAAAACATTCAGTACTTC. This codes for CASTPLLEAKNIQYF.